The clone carrying this T cell receptor (beta chain) was observed at least ten times. The data were obtained in a study of early T cells in non-severe SARS-CoV-2 infection. Unique molecular identifiers were added to individual cDNA molecules. A single record per CDR3 protein comes from TCRdb applying MiXCR to the 5' RACE reads. The repertoire includes 60,000 to 80,000 distinct CDR3 sequences, over 9% of them detected once, and approximately 4% sits in the top ten. V lost 0 bases and J 9 bases, leaving 21 bases between the germline ends. Per the germline V gene, CDR1 is SQVTM and CDR2 is ANQGSEA. The CDR3 is 16 residues long.

The sequenced material came from whole blood. The sequence derives from an adult who was a healthcare worker with PCR-confirmed SARS-CoV-2 infection or an uninfected control (not recorded which). The rearrangement links TRBV29-1 to TRBJ2-1; tentatively, D is TRBD1 (6 bases). In nucleotides, the CDR3 is TGCAGCGTTGAAGATTGGGCGCTTATGGGGGCCCGTGAGCAGTTCTTC. Protein: CSVEDWALMGAREQFF.